One sample yielded the 26 T cell receptor beta chains listed below, sequenced in a study of chemoradiotherapy in HPV16-positive cancers. This table comes from immunoSEQ multiplex PCR, and its TCRdb copy is limited to in-frame clones, with some not included. The table has some 32,000 clones, 80% to 90% seen once. This material consisted of blood, taken from a patient who underwent chemoradiotherapy. The origin of the receptors is a human donor with HPV-associated anogenital cancer.

V usage is TRBV30 and J usage is TRBJ2-3; 14 bases fit TRBD2. The CDR3 runs to 16 residues. Germline loops: CDR1 GTSNPN, CDR2 SVGIG (reference sequence). Germline trimming cut 2 bases from V and 4 bases from J; bases unmatched to any gene: 5. DNA for the CDR3: TGTGCCTGGAGTAGGGGACTAGCGGGAGAGCCAGATACGCAGTATTTT. Its translation is CAWSRGLAGEPDTQYF.

The CDR3 loop reads CASTRTKVGGYTF. The CDR3 nucleotides are TGTGCCAGTACTAGGACCAAGGTTGGTGGCTACACCTTC. The chain couples TRBV19 to TRBJ1-2; D remains ambiguous. Germline V gene sequence: CDR1 LNHDA, CDR2 SQIVND (reference sequence). This CDR3 has 13 residues. V lost 7 bases and J 7 bases, leaving 16 bases between the germline ends.

V is TRBV7-2 and J is TRBJ2-2, with 10 bases lining up with TRBD2. The V gene's germline CDR1 is SGHTA and CDR2 FQGNSA. This CDR3 contains 13 residues. V lost 11 bases and J lost 8; bases outside the gene matches: 8. The DNA of the CDR3 is TGTGCCGGGGCGAGCGGGAGGGTGGGGGAGCTGTTTTTT. Its protein product is CAGASGRVGELFF.

This chain's CDR3 is CASSSSGGSYEQYF. CDR3 DNA: TGTGCCAGCAGTTCCAGCGGGGGGTCCTACGAGCAGTACTTC. V usage is TRBV6-5 and J usage is TRBJ2-7, with 9 bases that match TRBD2. Losses at the gene ends were 4 bases for V and 1 base for J; bases not matched to a gene: 2. Germline assignment: CDR1 MNHEY and CDR2 SVGAGI. This CDR3 spans 14 amino acids.

J is TRBJ1-2 and V is TRBV18, with D unresolved. Trimming removed 3 bases from V and 2 bases from J, with 4 bases in between. The CDR3 runs to 12 residues. CDR1 and CDR2 from the germline V gene are KGHSH and LQKENI. Written as DNA, the CDR3 is TGTGCCAGCTCACCTCCGAACTATGGCTACACCTTC. Protein product: CASSPPNYGYTF.

This chain uses TRBV23-1 with TRBJ1-2; D is unclear. TRBV23-1 is known as an ORF, though its function is uncertain. The V end was cut by 1 base, the J end by 5 bases, with 23 bases between. This CDR3 comprises 18 residues. The CDR3 DNA follows: TGCGCCAGCAGTCAATGGGCTGGGAGGGTCAATAAGTGTTATGGCTACACCTTC. This translates into CASSQWAGRVNKCYGYTF.

The chain employs TRBV21-1 and TRBJ1-1; the table's D call, TRBD1, has no DNA check behind it. TRBV21-1 counts as a pseudogene. There are 18 residues in the CDR3. The CDR3 region is CASSLRGQRPSKDTEAFF. CDR3 bases: TGTGCCAGCAGCCTGAGAGGACAGCGACCCTCTAAGGACACTGAAGCTTTCTTT.

The rearrangement joins TRBV4-3 to TRBJ2-1, with TRBD1 matching 11 bases. The CDR3 totals 16 residues. The germline V gene encodes CDR1 LGHNA and CDR2 YSLEER. The ends lost 0 bases at V and 9 bases at J; junction bases unmatched: 7. CDR3 region: CASSQERTGGRGEQFF. In DNA, the CDR3 is TGCGCCAGCAGCCAAGAGCGGACAGGGGGCCGGGGTGAGCAGTTCTTC.

V and J are TRBV18 and TRBJ2-1; TRBD1 matches 10 bases. Germline lookup yields CDR1 KGHSH and CDR2 LQKENI. J was trimmed by 8 bases and V by 3 bases; bases with no gene match: 4. The CDR3 runs to 14 residues. The CDR3 bases are TGTGCCAGCTCACCGGGACAGGGGACCTATGAGCAGTTCTTC. Translation gives CASSPGQGTYEQFF.

This chain uses TRBV30 with TRBJ2-3; D might be TRBD2 (7 bases). The ends were cut back, 2 bases at V and 6 bases at J, with 12 bases in the middle. Germline V CDR1 and CDR2: GTSNPN, SVGIG (reference sequence). This CDR3 comprises 13 residues. The DNA of the CDR3 is TGTGCCTGGAGTAGCGAGGGGGGGGATACGCAGTATTTT. Translated, it gives CAWSSEGGDTQYF.

This sequence joins TRBV18 and TRBJ2-4, with D perhaps matching TRBD1 (5 bases). This CDR3 is 14 amino acids long. CDR1 and CDR2 (germline): KGHSH, LQKENI. V gave up 2 bases and J gave up 1 base, with 6 bases separating them. CDR3 sequence: CASSPAGAKNIQYF. The CDR3 region has the DNA TGTGCCAGCTCACCAGCAGGGGCCAAAAACATTCAGTACTTC.

The J gene is TRBJ1-3, the V gene TRBV19; D is uncertain. Germline V gives CDR1 LNHDA, CDR2 SQIVND (reference sequence). Trimming cost V 7 bases and J 0 bases, with 22 bases left between them. The CDR3 contains 18 residues. CDR3 amino acids: CASTMGGWVSPSGNTIYF. Here the CDR3 DNA reads TGTGCCAGTACCATGGGAGGGTGGGTCTCTCCCTCTGGAAACACCATATATTTT.

The chain recombines TRBV10-3 with TRBJ1-5, with D possibly TRBD1 on 6 matching bases. The ends were cut back, 2 bases at V and 1 base at J, with 9 bases in the middle. Germline CDR1 and CDR2: ENHRY and SYGVKD. This CDR3 has 15 residues. In DNA, the CDR3 is TGTGCCATCAGTGAGGTCCAGGGGAGCAATCAGCCCCAGCATTTT. Its protein product is CAISEVQGSNQPQHF.

The rearrangement joins TRBV11-2 to TRBJ1-4; D is perhaps TRBD1 (5 bases). Germline V gene data show CDR1 as SGHAT and CDR2 as FQNNGV. The germline V and J ends were trimmed by 5 bases and 13 bases, with 14 bases remaining between them. The CDR3 runs 12 residues. CDR3 sequence (DNA): TGTGCCAGCAGCCCGGGGGGACTAAGACTGTTTTTT. Residues: CASSPGGLRLFF. The entire variable domain, with the rest obtained from reference TRBV11-2 and TRBJ1-4, is as follows: EAGVAQSPRYKIIEKRQSVAFWCNPISGHATLYWYQQILGQGPKLLIQFQNNGVVDDSQLPKDRFSAERLKGVDSTLKIQPAKLEDSAVYLCASSPGGLRLFFGSGTQLSVL.

This rearrangement joins TRBV5-8 to TRBJ1-5, with D unclear. The CDR3 loop spans 19 amino acids. Trimming took 3 bases from V and 0 from J, leaving 22 bases between them. Germline V gene lookup returns CDR1 SGHTS and CDR2 YDEGEE. The CDR3 DNA sequence: TGTGCCAGCAGCTCTGAACAAAGGGTACGTTCCCATAGCAATCAGCCCCAGCATTTT. As protein: CASSSEQRVRSHSNQPQHF.

The V gene is TRBV7-8, the J gene TRBJ1-2, with D hard to call. V lost 0 bases and J lost 4, with 12 bases in between. The CDR3 is 15 amino acids. In germline, CDR1 is SGHVS, CDR2 FQNEAQ. DNA for the CDR3: TGTGCCAGCAGCTTAGCGGACTCGCGGGGCTATGGCTACACCTTC. It is translated as CASSLADSRGYGYTF.

V is TRBV6-1 and J is TRBJ2-6, with 7 bases aligning to TRBD1. V lost 8 bases to trimming and J lost 5 bases; unmatched junction nucleotides: 6. Looked up from germline, CDR1 is MNHNS and CDR2 is SASEGT. This CDR3 contains 14 residues. The DNA for the CDR3 is TGTGCCAGCGGACAGGAGAGGAGGGCCAACGTCCTGACTTTC. Translating gives CASGQERRANVLTF.

The rearrangement uses TRBV30 and TRBJ1-4, with TRBD1 matching over 8 bases. V gave up 2 bases and J gave up 6 bases; unmatched junction bases: 5. This CDR3 has 14 residues. Germline V CDR1 and CDR2: GTSNPN, SVGIG (reference sequence). Here the CDR3 reads CAWSQGAAYEKLFF. As DNA, the CDR3 is TGTGCCTGGAGTCAGGGGGCGGCCTATGAAAAACTGTTTTTT. The full variable domain, with the rest looked up from reference TRBV30 and TRBJ1-4, is SQTIHQWPATLVQPVGSPLSLECTVEGTSNPNLYWYRQAAGRGLQLLFYSVGIGQISSEVPQNLSASRPQDRQFILSSKKLLLSDSGFYLCAWSQGAAYEKLFFGSGTQLSVL.

The gene calls are TRBV2 and TRBJ2-2; 8 bases map to TRBD1. The CDR3 extends over 12 amino acids. Germline V lookup: CDR1 SNHLY, CDR2 FYNNEI. The J segment lost 9 bases and the V segment lost 8 bases, leaving 5 bases of the junction unmatched. The CDR3 nucleotides read TGTGCCAGCTCGCAGGGGGCCAGGGAGCTGTTTTTT. Its translation is CASSQGARELFF.

The gene calls are TRBV9 and TRBJ1-2; D gene ambiguous. The CDR3 is made up of 14 amino acids. The germline V and J ends were trimmed by 4 bases and 8 bases, with 18 bases remaining between them. Per germline, CDR1 SGDLS and CDR2 YYNGEE. CDR3 loop: CASSSRRAAGGYTF. The CDR3 nucleotides are TGTGCCAGCAGCTCCAGACGGGCAGCGGGGGGCTACACCTTC.

This clone occurred once. J is TRBJ2-5 and V is TRBV27; no definite D call. Germline V gene data show CDR1 as MNHEY and CDR2 as SMNVEV (reference sequence). The CDR3 length is 13 residues. The V gene lost 2 bases and the J gene lost 4 bases, with 8 bases spanning the gap. The CDR3 loop reads CASSLAWGETQYF. For the CDR3, the DNA is TGTGCCAGCAGTTTAGCGTGGGGAGAGACCCAGTACTTC.

This clone was observed a handful of times. The chain is built from TRBV6-1 and TRBJ1-5; 8 nucleotides align to TRBD1. From germline, CDR1 is MNHNS and CDR2 SASEGT. This CDR3 region has 13 residues. Trimming removed 6 bases from V and 6 bases from J; junction bases left unmatched: 4. CDR3 DNA: TGTGCCAGCAGGGCAGGGGGCTTTCAGCCCCAGCATTTT. Its protein is CASRAGGFQPQHF.

This rearrangement joins TRBV19 to TRBJ1-4; a weak D match, TRBD1 (5 bases). Germline CDR1 is LNHDA and CDR2 is SQIVND (reference sequence). This CDR3 comprises 14 residues. Trimming shortened V by 3 bases and J by 5 bases, and 10 bases separated the two germline ends. CDR3 amino acids: CASSMGPNNEKLFF. CDR3 sequence (DNA): TGTGCCAGTAGTATGGGGCCGAACAATGAAAAACTGTTTTTT.

The chain carries TRBV27 and TRBJ2-3; the match to TRBD2 covers 13 bases. V lost 9 bases, J lost 4 bases, and 7 bases stayed unmatched. The germline V gene encodes CDR1 MNHEY and CDR2 SMNVEV (reference sequence). The CDR3 is 15 amino acids. This CDR3 reads CASAELAGGPDTQYF. The CDR3 nucleotides are TGTGCCAGTGCCGAACTAGCGGGAGGGCCAGATACGCAGTATTTT.

The V gene is TRBV7-7, the J gene TRBJ1-1; the D gene is possibly TRBD1 (6 bases). This CDR3 comprises 15 residues. Trimming took 5 bases from V and 6 from J, leaving 19 bases between them. CDR1 SSHAT and CDR2 FNYEAQ come from the germline V gene (reference sequence). CDR3 residues: CASSPLEGGLAEAFF. The CDR3 nucleotides read TGTGCCAGCAGCCCGTTGGAGGGGGGCTTGGCTGAAGCTTTCTTT.

This rearrangement joins TRBV6-5 to TRBJ1-3; 7 bases align to TRBD1. The CDR3 totals 16 residues. V shed 2 bases and J 3 bases; nucleotides not matched to a gene: 7. Germline V gene data show CDR1 as MNHEY and CDR2 as SVGAGI. Here the CDR3 DNA reads TGTGCCAGCAGTTACGCGCTAGGGGGCGGTGGAAACACCATATATTTT. Translated: CASSYALGGGGNTIYF.